This T cell receptor (beta chain) came from a study of identical twins. Unique molecular identifiers were present on the cDNA, which also gained a universal primer site by template switching. Each CDR3 protein gets one entry after TCRdb re-called the 5' RACE reads with MiXCR. The table records some 440,000 distinct CDR3 sequences, roughly 26% of them present only once. Whole-study results and caveats: Analyses of zero insertions could be partly confounded by invariant MAIT and iNKT cells.

Germline V lookup: CDR1 SGHRS, CDR2 YFSETQ. This CDR3 comprises 15 residues. The J segment lost 1 base and the V segment lost 4 bases, leaving 3 bases of the junction unmatched. This clonotype has just a few counts. Its antigen is unidentified. In addition, the sample was reused for a study of T cells expressing NK-cell markers. This second report adds: An anti-gamma-delta TCR antibody restricted sorting to alpha-beta TCR T cells in several experiments. As a fraction of CD8+ T cells, dominant NKG2C+ clonotypes reached about 1.0-8% in more than five donors.

The TCR sequence derives from a woman aged 18-30 years in good health. The chain uses TRBV5-1 and TRBJ2-5; 11 bases align to TRBD2. Material: CD4+ T cells sorted from blood. As DNA, the CDR3 is TGCGCCAGCAGCCCACTAGCGGGGGCCCAAGAGACCCAGTACTTC. Amino acid sequence: CASSPLAGAQETQYF. The full variable domain, rest sourced from reference TRBV5-1 and TRBJ2-5, is KAGVTQTPRYLIKTRGQQVTLSCSPISGHRSVSWYQQTPGQGLQFLFEYFSETQRNKGNFPGRFSGRQFSNSRSEMNVSTLELGDSALYLCASSPLAGAQETQYFGPGTRLLVL.